These 26 T cell receptor beta chains share one sample of origin, sequenced in a study of shared clonotypes between healthy human individuals. Libraries were prepared by immunoSEQ multiplex PCR; TCRdb keeps only in-frame clonotypes and omits some of them. The sample has under 600,000 clones; nearly 80% are singletons. What was sequenced was PBMCs. These receptors were taken from a woman between 40 and 55 years old in good health. Some clones in this sample may be carry-over from other donors' samples.

Concerning this clone itself: One base away lies a much larger clone, so this may be a sequencing read error. The gene calls are TRBV11-2 and TRBJ2-3; D is unclear. Trimming removed 1 base at V and 4 bases at J, with 6 bases between. The CDR3 is 13 residues long. CDR1 is SGHAT and CDR2 is FQNNGV in the germline V gene. CDR3 loop: CASSLVRADTQYF. The CDR3 coding sequence is TGTGCCAGCAGCTTAGTACGGGCAGATACGCAGTATTTT.

In nucleotides, the CDR3 is TGCGCCAGCAGCCAAAGGTTAGGTGGGTCGGAGACCCAGTACTTC. The encoded protein is CASSQRLGGSETQYF. V gene TRBV4-1 combines with J gene TRBJ2-5; the D is unclear. Germline lookup yields CDR1 MGHRA and CDR2 YSYEKL. Between the trimmed V and J ends, which lost 2 bases and 5 bases, there was a span of 15 bases. The CDR3 is 15 residues long.

V gene TRBV5-1 combines with J gene TRBJ2-6; 8 bases are shared with TRBD2. The germline CDR1 and CDR2 sequences are SGHRS and YFSETQ. After removal of 4 bases from V and 0 bases from J, the junction contained 6 bases not matched to a gene. The CDR3 has 17 amino acids. The chain's CDR3 is CASSDSGTPSGANVLTF. Here the CDR3 DNA reads TGCGCCAGCAGCGATAGCGGGACCCCCTCTGGGGCCAACGTCCTGACTTTC.

The chain's CDR3 is CASSSTGGNIQYF. The CDR3 DNA reads as TGTGCCAGCTCCTCGACCGGCGGAAACATTCAGTACTTC. The chain is built from TRBV27 and TRBJ2-4; no definite D call. The V gene lost 8 bases and the J gene lost 6 bases, with 14 bases spanning the gap. CDR1 MNHEY and CDR2 SMNVEV come from the germline V gene (reference sequence). The CDR3 is made up of 13 amino acids.

This clone is a singleton in its sample. The chain couples TRBV15 to TRBJ2-2; the D gene is possibly TRBD2 (6 bases). Trimming pared 1 base from V and 6 bases from J, leaving 12 bases between. The CDR3 is made up of 15 amino acids. Germline CDR1 is LNHNV and CDR2 is YYDKDF (reference sequence). Here the CDR3 reads CATSRAPGVAGELFF. The DNA of the CDR3 is TGTGCCACCAGCAGAGCGCCGGGAGTCGCCGGGGAGCTGTTTTTT.

The J gene is TRBJ2-7, the V gene TRBV9, with a possible D match to TRBD1 (7 bases). Trimming stripped 0 bases from V and 2 bases from J, with 12 bases between. The CDR3 runs to 15 residues. The V gene's germline CDR1 is SGDLS and CDR2 YYNGEE. As DNA, the CDR3 is TGTGCCAGCAGCGTAGAGGCGGGACAGCCCTACGAGCAGTACTTC. Translated, it gives CASSVEAGQPYEQYF.

This chain connects TRBV7-2 to TRBJ2-3, with 12 bases identical to TRBD2. The junction had 3 bases not matched to a gene; V was cut back by 4 bases and J by 1 base. CDR3 size: 16 residues. The germline gives CDR1 SGHTA, CDR2 FQGNSA. CDR3 nucleotides: TGTGCCAGCAGCTCCCGACTAGCGGGAGGCACAGATACGCAGTATTTT. Translated: CASSSRLAGGTDTQYF.

The chain carries TRBV6-1 and TRBJ2-3, with no clear D. The V end was cut by 2 bases, the J end by 11 bases, with 17 bases between. The CDR3 has 14 amino acids. Germline V gene lookup returns CDR1 MNHNS and CDR2 SASEGT. CDR3 amino acids: CASSETAESIMQYF. CDR3 in DNA: TGTGCCAGCAGTGAAACGGCGGAGTCGATCATGCAGTATTTT.

The chain links TRBV2 to TRBJ2-4; D is perhaps TRBD1 (5 bases). CDR1 and CDR2 from the germline V gene are SNHLY and FYNNEI. The CDR3 length is 16 residues. Trimming took 0 bases from V and 1 from J, leaving 10 bases between them. DNA for the CDR3: TGTGCCAGCAGTGAAGCGCAGGGTTGGGCCAAAAACATTCAGTACTTC. Amino acid sequence: CASSEAQGWAKNIQYF.

The chain has TRBV30 and TRBJ2-5; D unresolved. Trimming cost V 1 base and J 1 base, with 10 bases left between them. CDR3 size: 14 residues. Germline CDR1 is GTSNPN and CDR2 is SVGIG (reference sequence). CDR3 amino acids: CAWSDRRFQETQYF. In DNA form, the CDR3 reads TGTGCCTGGAGTGATAGGCGCTTCCAAGAGACCCAGTACTTC.

The chain combines TRBV5-4 with TRBJ1-1; D perhaps matches TRBD1 (6 bases). Germline V gene data show CDR1 as SGHNT and CDR2 as YYREEE (reference sequence). The CDR3 runs 13 residues. With 3 bases removed from V and 6 bases from J, the gap between germline ends came to 12 bases. CDR3 sequence reads: CASSSFTGSEAFF. DNA of the CDR3: TGTGCCAGCAGCTCTTTTACAGGGTCTGAAGCTTTCTTT.

Written as DNA, the CDR3 is TGTGCCAGCAGCCCCCCAGGGGAGACTGAAGCTTTCTTT. It specifies CASSPPGETEAFF. V usage is TRBV11-2 and J usage is TRBJ1-1; D possibly corresponds to TRBD1 (6 bases). CDR3 length: 13 amino acids. Germline lookup yields CDR1 SGHAT and CDR2 FQNNGV. Deletions cut 5 bases from V and 5 bases from J, with 12 bases between. The full variable domain, in which reference TRBV11-2 and TRBJ1-1 provide the parts outside the CDR3, is EAGVAQSPRYKIIEKRQSVAFWCNPISGHATLYWYQQILGQGPKLLIQFQNNGVVDDSQLPKDRFSAERLKGVDSTLKIQPAKLEDSAVYLCASSPPGETEAFFGQGTRLTVV.

This clone came up a few times. The chain joins TRBV29-1 to TRBJ1-3, with 8 nucleotides matching TRBD1. Germline-derived CDR1 and CDR2 are SQVTM and ANQGSEA. Unmatched junction bases numbered 14, after V lost 7 bases and J lost 3 bases. The CDR3 totals 16 residues. The DNA of the CDR3 is TGCAGCGGGCTCAGGGACAGGCTACGTCTTGGAAACACCATATATTTT. Protein: CSGLRDRLRLGNTIYF.

The J gene is TRBJ2-7, the V gene TRBV30; D not resolved. This CDR3 has 12 amino acids. Germline V CDR1 and CDR2: GTSNPN, SVGIG (reference sequence). Trimming removed 0 bases at V and 4 bases at J, with 7 bases between. CDR3 sequence (DNA): TGTGCCTGGAGTGTGGGGAATTACGAGCAGTACTTC. This translates into CAWSVGNYEQYF.

The chain has TRBV30 and TRBJ1-1, with 8 bases that match TRBD1. Germline V gives CDR1 GTSNPN, CDR2 SVGIG (reference sequence). The CDR3 length is 12 residues. Unmatched junction bases numbered 2, after V lost 4 bases and J lost 4 bases. The chain's CDR3 is CAWITGGTEAFF. CDR3 DNA: TGTGCCTGGATTACAGGGGGCACTGAAGCTTTCTTT.

This clone was seen more than once but under ten times. At the DNA level, this CDR3 is encoded by other sequences in the same sample as well. The rearrangement joins TRBV29-1 to TRBJ1-1; a weak D match, TRBD1 (5 bases). Trimming removed 7 bases at V and 6 bases at J, with 12 bases between. CDR3 size: 11 residues. Germline V gives CDR1 SQVTM, CDR2 ANQGSEA. Written as DNA, the CDR3 is TGCAGCGCCGTCGGGGGTCCTGAAGCTTTCTTT. It codes for CSAVGGPEAFF.

This sequence joins TRBV27 and TRBJ2-1; TRBD1 matches at 8 bases. The CDR3 loop spans 14 amino acids. After removal of 3 bases from V and 6 bases from J, the junction contained 4 bases not matched to a gene. Germline V lookup: CDR1 MNHEY, CDR2 SMNVEV (reference sequence). The CDR3, as DNA: TGTGCCAGCAGTTTCCGCAGGGGGCGCAATGAGCAGTTCTTC. Protein sequence: CASSFRRGRNEQFF.

The chain is built from TRBV6-5 and TRBJ1-3; 7 bases are shared with TRBD1. V gave up 2 bases and J gave up 2 bases; unmatched junction bases: 6. Germline V lookup: CDR1 MNHEY, CDR2 SVGAGI. The CDR3 is 16 amino acids. The chain's CDR3 is CASSYTRGRTGNTIYF. CDR3 DNA sequence: TGTGCCAGCAGTTACACCAGGGGGAGAACTGGAAACACCATATATTTT.

The V and J genes are TRBV4-2 and TRBJ2-7; 8 bases align to TRBD2. Germline V lookup: CDR1 LGHNA, CDR2 YNFKEQ. The trim removed 0 bases at V and 6 bases at J, leaving 10 bases unmatched. There are 16 residues in the CDR3. The CDR3 DNA reads TGTGCCAGCAGCCAAGATACAGCGGGAGCTCGGTTCGAGCAGTACTTC. It is translated as CASSQDTAGARFEQYF.

The J gene is TRBJ2-7, the V gene TRBV14; a possible D gene is TRBD1 (6 bases). The germline V gene encodes CDR1 SGHDN and CDR2 FVKESK. The V end was cut by 4 bases, the J end by 6 bases, with 13 bases between. The CDR3 spans 13 residues. The CDR3 coding sequence is TGTGCCAGCAGCCTAATCCTACAGGGCGAGCAGTACTTC. Its protein product is CASSLILQGEQYF.

This clone was found a few times. The genes are TRBV6-5 and TRBJ1-4; 11 bases map to TRBD1. From germline, CDR1 is MNHEY and CDR2 SVGAGI. The V and J ends lost 4 bases and 8 bases, in that order; junction bases with no gene match: 9. This CDR3 is built from 16 residues. The CDR3 here is CASSSWTGGGGEKLFF. The CDR3 DNA is TGTGCCAGCAGTTCCTGGACAGGGGGCGGAGGGGAAAAACTGTTTTTT.

The DNA of the CDR3 is TGTGCCAGCAGTGAAGGGGGATTTAGCAATCAGCCCCAGCATTTT. Its protein product is CASSEGGFSNQPQHF. The chain joins TRBV7-8 to TRBJ1-5, with D tentatively TRBD1 (6 bases). Germline V gene data show CDR1 as SGHVS and CDR2 as FQNEAQ. V was cut by 6 bases and J by 0 bases, with 12 bases left in between. This CDR3 is built from 15 residues.

This rearrangement joins TRBV4-3 to TRBJ2-5; D uncertain. Judging by the DNA end, TRBJ2-7 fits better; the J call may be wrong. This CDR3 contains 11 residues. Looked up from germline, CDR1 is LGHNA and CDR2 is YSLEER. The CDR3 sequence is CASSNGYEQYF. DNA of the CDR3: TGCGCCAGCAGCAACGGGTACGAGCAGTACTTC.

The V call is TRBV7-9, the J call TRBJ2-5; the D gene is possibly TRBD1 (5 bases). The CDR3 has 16 residues. V was clipped by 4 bases and J by 5 bases, with 20 bases between them. The germline gives CDR1 SEHNR, CDR2 FQNEAQ (reference sequence). The CDR3, as DNA: TGTGCCAGCAGCTCCCCGACCCAGGGCAGGGTGGAGACCCAGTACTTC. Amino acids: CASSSPTQGRVETQYF.

The genes are TRBV2 and TRBJ2-1, with TRBD2 as a possible D gene (5 bases). This CDR3 has 15 residues. Germline V gene lookup returns CDR1 SNHLY and CDR2 FYNNEI. The V end was cut by 8 bases, the J end by 6 bases, with 20 bases between. CDR3 amino acids: CASPLRGLLPNEQFF. In nucleotides, the CDR3 is TGTGCCAGCCCCCTCCGGGGTCTCTTGCCCAATGAGCAGTTCTTC. The whole variable domain, remainder taken from reference TRBV2 and TRBJ2-1, is EPEVTQTPSHQVTQMGQEVILRCVPISNHLYFYWYRQILGQKVEFLVSFYNNEISEKSEIFDDQFSVERPDGSNFTLKIRSTKLEDSAMYFCASPLRGLLPNEQFFGPGTRLTVL.

This sequence joins TRBV7-8 and TRBJ2-7; D is perhaps TRBD1 (6 bases). The germline CDR1 and CDR2 sequences are SGHVS and FQNEAQ. The CDR3 has 14 residues. V was trimmed by 5 bases and J by 1 base, leaving 12 bases between them. The CDR3 nucleotides are TGTGCCAGCAGCCCCGACAGGTTTTCCTACGAGCAGTACTTC. The encoded protein is CASSPDRFSYEQYF.